These T cell receptor beta chains were read from a single sample in a study of T cells in narcolepsy. Clones were sequenced by immunoSEQ multiplex PCR, and TCRdb holds only the in-frame ones, with some missing. The sample includes 25,000 to 35,000 clones, around four fifths of them seen just once. The sample taken for sequencing was CD45RA- memory CD4+ T cells from PBMCs. The receptors derive from a human donor with narcolepsy. Each CDR3 is given with its conserved first and last residue. Fields, in order: D gene, V gene, J gene, clone size, CDR3 protein, CDR3 DNA. A D gene is named only where the DNA matches it firmly. Size is omitted from some rows. Given values are once, few, many or a class for expanded clones.

.,TRBV5-4,TRBJ2-2,.,CASSSGERANTGELFF,TGTGCCAGCAGCTCGGGCGAGCGGGCGAACACCGGGGAGCTGTTTTTT
TRBD1,TRBV5-8,TRBJ1-1,few,CASRRGRPTGTEAFF,TGTGCCAGCAGAAGGGGGCGGCCAACAGGGACTGAAGCTTTCTTT
TRBD2,TRBV18,TRBJ2-3,once,CASRRLAGADTQYF,TGTGCCAGCCGGCGACTAGCGGGAGCAGATACGCAGTATTTT
TRBD1,TRBV7-8,TRBJ1-5,once,CASSLGTGGRAPQHF,TGTGCCAGCAGCTTAGGGACAGGGGGACGGGCCCCCCAGCATTTT
.,TRBV6-4,TRBJ2-6,.,CASRPGSGANVLTF,TGTGCCAGCAGACCGGGCTCTGGGGCCAACGTCCTGACTTTC
TRBD1,TRBV19,TRBJ1-2,.,CASSPGQGDYGYTF,TGTGCCAGTAGCCCAGGACAGGGCGACTATGGCTACACCTTC
.,TRBV19,TRBJ2-5,once,CASSISIQETQYF,TGTGCCAGTAGTATATCAATACAAGAGACCCAGTACTTC
.,TRBV2,TRBJ2-2,.,CASREAFANTGELFF,TGTGCCAGCAGAGAGGCTTTTGCGAACACCGGGGAGCTGTTTTTT
TRBD1,TRBV18,TRBJ2-2,.,CASWPRDRATGELFF,TGTGCCAGCTGGCCTCGGGACAGGGCCACCGGGGAGCTGTTTTTT
.,TRBV6-1,TRBJ2-7,.,CASSERGPTYEQYF,TGTGCCAGCAGTGAAAGGGGCCCTACCTACGAGCAGTACTTC
TRBD1,TRBV5-1,TRBJ2-7,once,CASSLGQGSYEQYF,TGCGCCAGCAGCTTGGGACAGGGCTCCTACGAGCAGTACTTC
.,TRBV7-2,TRBJ1-4,.,CASSPDRYNEKLFF,TGTGCCAGCAGCCCCGACAGATATAATGAAAAACTGTTTTTT
.,TRBV6-1,TRBJ2-1,.,CASSELGPSSSSYNEQFF,TGTGCCAGCAGTGAATTAGGGCCCTCCAGCAGCTCCTACAATGAGCAGTTCTTC
.,TRBV2,TRBJ2-2,.,CASSEALGVSAGELFF,TGTGCCAGCAGTGAAGCGCTTGGGGTGTCCGCCGGGGAGCTGTTTTTT
.,TRBV5-1,TRBJ2-2,.,CASSSGGQNTGELFF,TGCGCCAGCAGTTCGGGTGGGCAGAACACCGGGGAGCTGTTTTTT
.,TRBV7-8,TRBJ1-2,once,CASSSDSSNYGYTF,TGTGCCAGCAGCTCAGACAGTTCTAACTATGGCTACACCTTC
.,TRBV10-3,TRBJ1-2,.,CAISWVRGSNYGYTF,TGTGCCATCAGTTGGGTGAGGGGTAGTAACTATGGCTACACCTTC
.,TRBV5-4,TRBJ2-3,.,CASSLVIGGTSTDTQYF,TGTGCCAGCAGCTTGGTGATTGGCGGTACTAGCACAGATACGCAGTATTTT
.,TRBV7-2,TRBJ1-1,.,CASSPRGSKNTEAFF,TGTGCCAGCAGCCCCCGGGGGTCAAAGAACACTGAAGCTTTCTTT
.,TRBV30,TRBJ1-2,.,CAWRGRGSHGYTF,TGTGCCTGGAGGGGACGAGGGAGCCATGGCTACACCTTC
.,TRBV4-2,TRBJ2-1,once,CASRGSYNEQFF,TGTGCCAGCAGGGGTTCCTACAATGAGCAGTTCTTC
.,TRBV10-2,TRBJ1-1,.,CASSESGYRRAFF,TGCGCCAGCAGTGAGTCAGGTTATAGGAGAGCTTTCTTT
.,TRBV6-5,TRBJ2-1,few,CASSRDQSNEQFF,TGTGCCAGCAGTAGAGACCAGTCCAATGAGCAGTTCTTC
TRBD1,TRBV5-1,TRBJ2-3,.,CASSLDRGTDTQYF,TGTGCCAGCAGCCTGGACAGGGGCACAGATACGCAGTATTTT
.,TRBV6-1,TRBJ1-5,.,CASSEREAQHF,TGTGCCAGCAGTGAACGTGAGGCCCAGCATTTT
TRBD1,TRBV2,TRBJ2-7,.,CASSRGLGEQYF,TGTGCCAGCAGCAGGGGGCTCGGCGAGCAGTACTTC
.,TRBV7-2,TRBJ2-7,.,CASSLTGPYEQYF,TGTGCCAGCAGCTTAACAGGCCCCTACGAGCAGTACTTC
TRBD1,TRBV19,TRBJ1-2,.,CASTHGTGASYGYTF,TGTGCCAGTACCCACGGGACAGGGGCTAGCTATGGCTACACCTTC
.,TRBV6-5,TRBJ1-2,few,CASSSLGGGPFYGYTF,TGTGCCAGCAGTTCCCTGGGGGGAGGACCCTTCTATGGCTACACCTTC
TRBD1,TRBV19,TRBJ1-4,.,CASSTPGGLKEKLFF,TGTGCCAGTAGTACCCCAGGGGGCCTGAAGGAAAAACTGTTTTTT
.,TRBV5-5,TRBJ2-7,few,CASSHPGGGLSYEQYF,TGTGCCAGCAGCCACCCGGGCGGGGGCCTGTCCTACGAGCAGTACTTC
.,TRBV6-1,TRBJ1-1,.,CASSRTGSTEAFF,TGTGCCAGCAGTCGAACAGGGAGCACTGAAGCTTTCTTT
.,TRBV19,TRBJ2-3,.,CASSIGQGGKDTQYF,TGTGCCAGTAGTATAGGGCAGGGGGGGAAGGATACGCAGTATTTT
.,TRBV20-1,TRBJ1-1,.,CSVRGFEAFF,TGCAGTGTCCGAGGGTTCGAAGCTTTCTTT
.,TRBV7-2,TRBJ2-1,.,CASSSDIGIGEQFF,TGTGCCAGCAGCTCCGATATAGGAATAGGAGAGCAGTTCTTC
.,TRBV6-1,TRBJ1-1,once,CASSDVRGTEAFF,TGTGCCAGCTCTGACGTTCGGGGGACTGAAGCTTTCTTT
TRBD1,TRBV7-9,TRBJ2-7,.,CASALGQSYEQYF,TGTGCCAGCGCGCTGGGACAGTCCTACGAGCAGTACTTC
.,TRBV7-6,TRBJ1-5,.,CASSQQGGQPQHF,TGTGCCAGCAGCCAACAAGGAGGTCAGCCCCAGCATTTT
TRBD1,TRBV6-6,TRBJ1-2,.,CASSAQTGTVYGYTF,TGTGCCAGCAGTGCCCAAACCGGGACAGTCTATGGCTACACCTTC
.,TRBV30,TRBJ2-7,.,CAWSGNLRGGLYEQYF,TGTGCCTGGAGCGGGAACCTCCGCGGCGGTCTCTACGAGCAGTACTTC
.,TRBV7-9,TRBJ2-1,.,CASSARGPGDEQFF,TGTGCCAGCAGCGCCCGGGGGCCCGGGGATGAGCAGTTCTTC
.,TRBV7-7,TRBJ2-2,.,CASSLVGANTGELFF,TGTGCTAGCAGCTTAGTCGGAGCGAACACCGGGGAGCTGTTTTTT
.,TRBV5-1,TRBJ2-4,.,CASSLNEKNIQYF,TGCGCCAGCAGCTTGAACGAGAAAAACATTCAGTACTTC
.,TRBV6-1,TRBJ2-7,.,CASSSPPYEQYF,TGTGCCAGCAGTTCCCCACCATACGAGCAGTACTTC
.,TRBV6-4,TRBJ2-5,.,CASSAGRGQGETQYF,TGTGCCAGCAGCGCCGGGAGGGGGCAAGGAGAGACCCAGTACTTC
.,TRBV2,TRBJ2-1,.,CASSDRTPYNEQFF,TGTGCCAGCAGTGACAGGACCCCTTACAATGAGCAGTTCTTC
TRBD2,TRBV19,TRBJ2-1,.,CASSSSGRALGYNEQFF,TGTGCCAGTAGCTCTAGCGGGAGGGCATTAGGATACAATGAGCAGTTCTTC
.,TRBV2,TRBJ2-1,.,CASRDHNNEQFF,TGTGCCAGCCGGGACCACAACAATGAGCAGTTCTTC
.,TRBV19,TRBJ1-1,.,CASSSRRKNTEAFF,TGTGCCAGTAGTTCCAGGCGGAAGAACACTGAAGCTTTCTTT